What follows are 28 T cell receptor beta chains derived from one specimen sequenced in a study of T cell changes during pregnancy in multiple sclerosis (dated by TCRdb to about 2019). The library came from the immunoSEQ multiplex PCR assay. The clones in this table, taken by TCRdb from immuneACCESS, are in-frame only. Not every clone is retained; where verified, under half of the shortfall comes from an unresolved V gene, and the cause of the rest is unknown. The sample table shows about 77,000 clones, and about 93% are seen once. In total, the top ten clones hold roughly 2.6% of the sample. The sample in question was peripheral blood, obtained after pregnancy. Every receptor here comes from a female donor in good health, enrolled as a control in a pregnancy study.

The genes are TRBV4-2 and TRBJ2-5; 9 bases align to TRBD1. The CDR3 consists of 16 residues. Germline CDR1 and CDR2: LGHNA and YNFKEQ. V was pared by 3 bases and J by 2 bases, with 7 bases of the junction left unmatched. The CDR3 protein is CASSQAGTGTQETQYF. The CDR3 coding sequence is TGTGCCAGCAGCCAGGCAGGGACAGGGACTCAAGAGACCCAGTACTTC.

CDR3 in amino acids: CASSVVAGLNYGYTF. As DNA, the CDR3 is TGTGCCAGCAGCGTAGTGGCAGGGCTTAACTATGGCTACACCTTC. V gene TRBV9 combines with J gene TRBJ1-2; D is perhaps TRBD1 (5 bases). Per the germline V gene, CDR1 is SGDLS and CDR2 is YYNGEE. V was trimmed by 0 bases and J by 1 base, leaving 10 bases between them. CDR3 length equals 15 residues.

V usage is TRBV7-9 and J usage is TRBJ2-3; 9 nucleotides agree with TRBD1. CDR1 and CDR2 (germline): SEHNR, FQNEAQ (reference sequence). There are 16 residues in the CDR3. V was pared by 5 bases and J by 3 bases, with 9 bases of the junction left unmatched. CDR3 DNA: TGTGCCAGCAGCCCCTCCGGGACAGGGAGGACAGATACGCAGTATTTT. Amino acids: CASSPSGTGRTDTQYF.

This clone was seen a single time. CDR3 loop: CASNNPNPGQVGPEAFF. CDR3 coding DNA: TGTGCCAGCAACAACCCGAATCCGGGACAGGTTGGTCCTGAAGCTTTCTTT. The chain couples TRBV12-1 to TRBJ1-1; the D segment call TRBD1 is taken from the table without a DNA check. TRBV12-1 is recorded as a pseudogene. The CDR3 loop spans 17 amino acids.

This clone came up once. V usage is TRBV11-3 and J usage is TRBJ2-3, with D unresolved. Per the germline V gene, CDR1 is SGHNT and CDR2 is YENEEA. V was cut by 5 bases and J by 2 bases, with 14 bases left in between. CDR3 length: 15 residues. The CDR3 nucleotides are TGTGCCAGCAGCGTGCGGCCCTCCAACACAGATACGCAGTATTTT. This translates into CASSVRPSNTDTQYF.

This chain uses TRBV19 with TRBJ2-2; D perhaps matches TRBD1 (6 bases). Trimming removed 3 bases at V and 6 bases at J, with 20 bases between. Per germline, CDR1 LNHDA and CDR2 SQIVND (reference sequence). The CDR3 is 17 amino acids. CDR3 nucleotides: TGTGCCAGTAGTATGGTCCCCGCTCACAGGGCGGCCGGGGAGCTGTTTTTT. It is translated as CASSMVPAHRAAGELFF.

In this sample, this clone turned up once. V gene TRBV4-3 combines with J gene TRBJ1-4; the match to TRBD1 covers 12 bases. Germline V gives CDR1 LGHNA, CDR2 YSLEER. The CDR3 is made up of 21 amino acids. The V segment lost 1 base and the J segment 1 base; nucleotides outside the gene matches: 13. In DNA form, the CDR3 reads TGCGCCAGCAGCCAAGGCCCGGGACAGGGGGCCGAATTTGGAACTAATGAAAAACTGTTTTTT. It yields the protein CASSQGPGQGAEFGTNEKLFF.

The rearrangement links TRBV5-1 to TRBJ1-3; D is possibly TRBD1 (5 bases). Germline CDR1 reads SGHRS; CDR2 reads YFSETQ. The CDR3 has 15 amino acids. V was trimmed by 4 bases and J by 4 bases, leaving 15 bases between them. The CDR3 reads CASSPDIYTGNTIYF. For the CDR3, the DNA is TGCGCCAGCAGCCCGGACATCTACACGGGAAACACCATATATTTT.

This rearrangement joins TRBV10-2 to TRBJ2-3; D possibly corresponds to TRBD2 (6 bases). The CDR3 has 14 residues. Germline V gene lookup returns CDR1 WSHSY and CDR2 SAAADI. V was cut by 5 bases and J by 6 bases, with 15 bases left in between. The CDR3 bases are TGCGCCAGCAGTCCAACGGGGGTCGTGGATACGCAGTATTTT. This translates into CASSPTGVVDTQYF.

This chain links TRBV7-9 with TRBJ1-5; maybe TRBD1 (5 bases). The V end was cut by 5 bases, the J end by 4 bases, with 12 bases between. The CDR3 has 14 residues. CDR1 and CDR2 from the germline V gene are SEHNR and FQNEAQ (reference sequence). Here the CDR3 reads CASSPDSLNQPQHF. The CDR3 DNA reads TGTGCCAGCAGCCCCGACAGCCTTAATCAGCCCCAGCATTTT.

CDR3 nucleotide sequence: TGTGCCATCTCCCTTGAGTGGGGGCCTCGATTCCTCAACTATGGCTACACCTTC. It specifies CAISLEWGPRFLNYGYTF. V gene TRBV5-4 combines with J gene TRBJ1-2, with D possibly matching TRBD1 (6 bases). There are 18 residues in the CDR3. Germline V CDR1 and CDR2: SGHNT, YYREEE (reference sequence). With 9 bases removed from V and 2 bases from J, the gap between germline ends came to 29 bases.

The J gene is TRBJ2-5, the V gene TRBV27; the match to TRBD1 covers 8 bases. J gave up 2 bases and V 1 base, and 3 bases lay outside the gene matches. Looked up from germline, CDR1 is MNHEY and CDR2 is SMNVEV (reference sequence). The CDR3 has 15 residues. The CDR3 sequence: CASSLLGQGQETQYF. In DNA, the CDR3 is TGTGCCAGCAGTTTATTAGGACAGGGACAAGAGACCCAGTACTTC.

The V call is TRBV5-1, the J call TRBJ2-3, with TRBD2 matching over 11 bases. The CDR3 runs to 16 residues. Germline trimming cut 4 bases from V and 2 bases from J; bases unmatched to any gene: 6. CDR1 and CDR2 (germline): SGHRS, YFSETQ. CDR3 amino acids: CASSGGTSGPTDTQYF. As DNA, the CDR3 is TGCGCCAGCAGCGGGGGGACTAGCGGCCCCACAGATACGCAGTATTTT. The full variable domain, with the rest looked up from reference TRBV5-1 and TRBJ2-3, is KAGVTQTPRYLIKTRGQQVTLSCSPISGHRSVSWYQQTPGQGLQFLFEYFSETQRNKGNFPGRFSGRQFSNSRSEMNVSTLELGDSALYLCASSGGTSGPTDTQYFGPGTRLTVL.

The rearrangement uses TRBV28 and TRBJ2-5; TRBD2 aligns across 7 bases. Germline CDR1 MDHEN, CDR2 SYDVKM. Unmatched junction bases numbered 3, after V lost 5 bases and J lost 3 bases. The CDR3 contains 13 residues. CDR3 sequence reads: CASSIAGEETQYF. The DNA of the CDR3 is TGTGCCAGCAGTATAGCGGGCGAAGAGACCCAGTACTTC. Looking up the rest from reference TRBV28 and TRBJ2-5 gives the full variable domain: DVKVTQSSRYLVKRTGEKVFLECVQDMDHENMFWYRQDPGLGLRLIYFSYDVKMKEKGDIPEGYSVSREKKERFSLILESASTNQTSMYLCASSIAGEETQYFGPGTRLLVL.

The chain employs TRBV7-9 and TRBJ2-7; 7 bases line up with TRBD1. CDR3 length equals 12 residues. Germline V gives CDR1 SEHNR, CDR2 FQNEAQ (reference sequence). After removal of 2 bases from V and 6 bases from J, the junction contained 1 base not matched to a gene. The CDR3, as DNA: TGTGCCAGCAGCTTACAGGGGGTCGAGCAGTACTTC. Translation gives CASSLQGVEQYF. Full variable domain (outside the CDR3, taken from reference TRBV7-9 and TRBJ2-7): DTGVSQNPRHKITKRGQNVTFRCDPISEHNRLYWYRQTLGQGPEFLTYFQNEAQLEKSRLLSDRFSAERPKGSFSTLEIQRTEQGDSAMYLCASSLQGVEQYFGPGTRLTVT.

In its sample, this clone ranks as medium-sized. J is TRBJ2-4 and V is TRBV4-2, with D maybe TRBD2 (6 bases). The germline CDR1 and CDR2 sequences are LGHNA and YNFKEQ. V was pared by 0 bases and J by 0 bases, with 12 bases between. This CDR3 has 17 residues. Here the CDR3 reads CASSQESGAGAKNIQYF. The CDR3 DNA follows: TGTGCCAGCAGCCAAGAGTCGGGAGCGGGAGCCAAAAACATTCAGTACTTC.

This sequence joins TRBV6-1 and TRBJ2-7, with a weak D call TRBD2 (6 bases). The germline gives CDR1 MNHNS, CDR2 SASEGT. The V end was cut by 11 bases, the J end by 4 bases, with 15 bases between. The CDR3 consists of 12 residues. Written as DNA, the CDR3 is TGTGCCTGTCTTGGCGGGGCATACGAGCAGTACTTC. It translates to CACLGGAYEQYF.

The V call is TRBV6-4, the J call TRBJ2-6, with a tentative D call TRBD2 (5 bases). With 3 bases removed from V and 3 bases from J, the gap between germline ends came to 9 bases. The CDR3 covers 15 residues. Germline V CDR1 and CDR2: MRHNA, SNTAGT. In DNA, the CDR3 is TGTGCCAGCAGTGAAGCGGCTGATGGGGCCAACGTCCTGACTTTC. This gives the protein CASSEAADGANVLTF.

The J gene is TRBJ2-1, the V gene TRBV7-9; 8 bases are a match to TRBD1. CDR1 is SEHNR, CDR2 FQNEAQ, per germline (reference sequence). The CDR3 length is 16 residues. V shed 3 bases, J shed 9 bases, and the junction held 13 bases outside the gene matches. CDR3 protein: CASSLERQGPVIEQFF. For the CDR3, the DNA is TGTGCCAGCAGCTTGGAAAGACAGGGGCCCGTAATTGAGCAGTTCTTC.

This clone was seen just once. The V call is TRBV18, the J call TRBJ2-7, with 9 positions matching TRBD1. This CDR3 is 16 amino acids long. CDR1 is KGHSH and CDR2 is LQKENI in the germline V gene. The J segment lost 5 bases and the V segment lost 1 base, leaving 9 bases of the junction unmatched. CDR3 DNA: TGTGCCAGCTCACCACGGGCGGGACAGGGAGAGCACGAGCAGTACTTC. Protein sequence: CASSPRAGQGEHEQYF.

The rearrangement links TRBV13 to TRBJ2-7; the D is unclear. Trimming removed 1 base at V and 1 base at J, with 14 bases between. In germline, CDR1 is PRHDT, CDR2 FYEKMQ (reference sequence). This CDR3 is built from 16 residues. The CDR3 DNA follows: TGTGCCAGCAGCTTAGTCGGCCCGGAGAGGTCCTACGAGCAGTACTTC. Protein: CASSLVGPERSYEQYF.

This chain joins TRBV19 and TRBJ1-2; 7 positions agree with TRBD1. The CDR3 sequence is 16 residues long. CDR1 and CDR2 (germline): LNHDA, SQIVND (reference sequence). The V and J ends lost 7 bases and 5 bases, in that order; junction bases with no gene match: 16. This CDR3 is CASTISTGQTSYGYTF. The CDR3, as DNA: TGTGCCAGTACTATCTCAACGGGACAGACCTCATATGGCTACACCTTC.

V and J are TRBV7-9 and TRBJ1-2, with 9 bases fitting TRBD1. In germline, CDR1 is SEHNR, CDR2 FQNEAQ (reference sequence). V shed 0 bases and J 4 bases; nucleotides not matched to a gene: 3. The CDR3 runs 15 residues. The CDR3 DNA is TGTGCCAGCAGCTTAGCCCCGGGACAGGGCTATGGCTACACCTTC. Translating gives CASSLAPGQGYGYTF.

The chain uses TRBV15 and TRBJ2-1, with 10 bases aligning to TRBD2. J was trimmed by 9 bases and V by 1 base; bases with no gene match: 15. Per germline, CDR1 LNHNV and CDR2 YYDKDF (reference sequence). The length of the CDR3 is 18 residues. The CDR3 region is CATSRGSSSGRAYGEQFF. The CDR3 DNA reads TGTGCCACCAGCAGAGGGAGTAGCAGCGGGAGGGCTTATGGTGAGCAGTTCTTC.

The J gene is TRBJ1-2, the V gene TRBV7-9; D is unclear. This CDR3 region has 11 residues. Trimming left V 5 bases short and J 8 bases short, with 9 bases between. Germline assignment: CDR1 SEHNR and CDR2 FQNEAQ (reference sequence). CDR3 bases: TGTGCCAGCAGCCCGGGTATAGGCTACACCTTC. Translation gives CASSPGIGYTF.

The sample holds one count of this clone. The chain has TRBV11-2 and TRBJ2-7; 7 bases align to TRBD1. This CDR3 has 17 residues. Trimming cost V 1 base and J 0 bases; bases outside gene matches: 9. CDR1 is SGHAT and CDR2 is FQNNGV in the germline V gene. The CDR3 loop is CASSLGQGGPSSYEQYF. CDR3 coding DNA: TGTGCCAGCAGCTTAGGACAAGGGGGCCCCAGCTCCTACGAGCAGTACTTC. Supplemented by reference TRBV11-2 and TRBJ2-7, the full variable domain reads EAGVAQSPRYKIIEKRQSVAFWCNPISGHATLYWYQQILGQGPKLLIQFQNNGVVDDSQLPKDRFSAERLKGVDSTLKIQPAKLEDSAVYLCASSLGQGGPSSYEQYFGPGTRLTVT.

The chain joins TRBV19 to TRBJ1-2; D gene uncertain. The CDR3 runs to 13 residues. Germline loops: CDR1 LNHDA, CDR2 SQIVND (reference sequence). With 7 bases removed from V and 7 bases from J, the gap between germline ends came to 16 bases. The CDR3 sequence is CASTATGFVGYTF. The CDR3 region has the DNA TGTGCCAGTACCGCGACCGGGTTTGTTGGCTACACCTTC.

The V gene is TRBV10-3, the J gene TRBJ1-1; D is undetermined. Trimming pared 2 bases from V and 4 bases from J, leaving 14 bases between. Germline loops: CDR1 ENHRY, CDR2 SYGVKD. The CDR3 sequence is 15 residues long. The CDR3 spells CAISEPAWSSTEAFF. The CDR3 DNA reads TGTGCCATCAGTGAGCCGGCTTGGAGTAGCACTGAAGCTTTCTTT.